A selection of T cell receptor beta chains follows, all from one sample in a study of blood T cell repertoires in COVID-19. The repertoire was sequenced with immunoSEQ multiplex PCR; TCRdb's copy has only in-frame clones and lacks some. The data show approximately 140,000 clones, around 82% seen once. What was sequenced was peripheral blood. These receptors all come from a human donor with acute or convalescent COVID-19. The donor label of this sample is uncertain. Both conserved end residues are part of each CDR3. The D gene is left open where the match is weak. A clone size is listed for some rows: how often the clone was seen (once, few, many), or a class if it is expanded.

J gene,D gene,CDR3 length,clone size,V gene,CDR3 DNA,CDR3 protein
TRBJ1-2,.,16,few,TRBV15,TGTGCCACCAGCTCCTTGAGGGTTGGGGTTAACTATGGCTACACCTTC,CATSSLRVGVNYGYTF
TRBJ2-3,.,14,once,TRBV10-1,TGCGCCAGCAGTGAGTCGGGCAGGGCAGATACGCAGTATTTT,CASSESGRADTQYF
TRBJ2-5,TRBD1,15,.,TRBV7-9,TGTGCCAGCAGCAATTCCTGGGACAGGTCAGTGACCCAGTACTTC,CASSNSWDRSVTQYF
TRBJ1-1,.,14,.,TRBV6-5,TGTGCCAGCAGTTACTCGACACGTAACACTGAAGCTTTCTTT,CASSYSTRNTEAFF
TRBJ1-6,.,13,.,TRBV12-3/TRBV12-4,TGTGCCAGCGGGGGCGGATATAATTCACCCCTCCACTTT,CASGGGYNSPLHF
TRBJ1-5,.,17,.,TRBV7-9,TGTGCCAGCAGCTTAGGGGCCGGGACTCGAGGCAATCAGCCCCAGCATTTT,CASSLGAGTRGNQPQHF
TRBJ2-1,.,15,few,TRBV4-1,TGCGCCAGCAGCCAAGATTTAGCAGGGAGGAATGAGCAGTTCTTC,CASSQDLAGRNEQFF
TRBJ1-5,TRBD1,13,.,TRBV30,TGTGCCTGGAGCCAACAGGGGGGCCAGCCCCAGCATTTT,CAWSQQGGQPQHF
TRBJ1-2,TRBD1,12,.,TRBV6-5,TGTGCCAGCAGCCGGGACAGGGAGGGCTACACCTTC,CASSRDREGYTF
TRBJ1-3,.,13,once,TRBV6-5,TGTGCCAGCAGTTTAGACAGGGGAAACACCATATATTTT,CASSLDRGNTIYF
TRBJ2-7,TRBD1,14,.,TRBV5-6,TGTGCCAGCAGCTTAGGGACAGGGGGACTCGAGCAGTACTTC,CASSLGTGGLEQYF
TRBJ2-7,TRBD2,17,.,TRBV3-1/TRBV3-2,TGTGCCAGCAGCCAAGGCGTTAGCGGGGGCCGGCCCTACGAGCAGTACTTC,CASSQGVSGGRPYEQYF
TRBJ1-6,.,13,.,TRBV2,TGTGCCAGCCGCAACACCGAAAATTCACCCCTCCACTTT,CASRNTENSPLHF
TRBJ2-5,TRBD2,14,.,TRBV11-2,TGTGCCAGCAGCCCCGGACTAGCGGGAGGGACCCAGTACTTC,CASSPGLAGGTQYF
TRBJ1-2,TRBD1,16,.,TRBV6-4,TGTGCCAGCAGTGACTGGGACAGTCCAGCTAACTATGGCTACACCTTC,CASSDWDSPANYGYTF
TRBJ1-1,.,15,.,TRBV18,TGTGCCAGCTCACCACGATCAGGGGCGAACACTGAAGCTTTCTTT,CASSPRSGANTEAFF
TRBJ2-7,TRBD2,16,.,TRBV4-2,TGTGCCAGCAGCCAAGAAGCGCTAGCGGGGAGTTACGAGCAGTACTTC,CASSQEALAGSYEQYF
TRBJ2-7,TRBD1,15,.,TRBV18,TGTGCCAGCTCACCGACGGGACAGGGCTCCTACGAGCAGTACTTC,CASSPTGQGSYEQYF
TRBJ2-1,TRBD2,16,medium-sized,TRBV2,TGTGCCAGCACTGGGGAGTCAGCGGGGGGTGGTAATGAGCAGTTCTTC,CASTGESAGGGNEQFF
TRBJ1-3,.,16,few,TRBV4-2,TGTGCCAGCAGCCAAGAGCCCGGGACATACGGAAACACCATATATTTT,CASSQEPGTYGNTIYF
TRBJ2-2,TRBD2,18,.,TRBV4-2,TGTGCCAGCAGCCATGTCCCGAGCGGGGGGGCCTCGGCCGGGGAGCTGTTTTTT,CASSHVPSGGASAGELFF
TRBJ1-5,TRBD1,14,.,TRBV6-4,TGTGCCAGCAGTCCAAACAGGGGGGGTCAGCCCCAGCATTTT,CASSPNRGGQPQHF
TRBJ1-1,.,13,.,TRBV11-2,TGTGCCAGCAGCCCAGCGGTGAACACTGAAGCTTTCTTT,CASSPAVNTEAFF
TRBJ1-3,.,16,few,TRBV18,TGTGCCAGCTCAAGAAATAAAAGGGGCTCTGGAAACACCATATATTTT,CASSRNKRGSGNTIYF
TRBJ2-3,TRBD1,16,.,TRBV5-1,TGCGCCAGCAGCTTGACAGGGGCTCTCCGTACAGATACGCAGTATTTT,CASSLTGALRTDTQYF
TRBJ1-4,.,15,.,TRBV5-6,TGTGCCAGCAGCTTGGCAGAAACCCCTAATGAAAAACTGTTTTTT,CASSLAETPNEKLFF
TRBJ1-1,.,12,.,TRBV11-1,TGTGCCAGCAGCTTGATCACTCAGGGAACTTTCTTT,CASSLITQGTFF
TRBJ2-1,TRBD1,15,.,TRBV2,TGTGCCAGCAGCACACAGGGGGCGCATTACAATGAGCAGTTCTTC,CASSTQGAHYNEQFF
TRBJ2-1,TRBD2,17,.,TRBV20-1,TGCAGTGCTAGTCGGCTGAAGGCTAGCGGGGACCACAATGAGCAGTTCTTC,CSASRLKASGDHNEQFF
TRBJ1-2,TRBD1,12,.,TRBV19,TGTGCCAGTAGTGACAGGGGCTATGGCTACACCTTC,CASSDRGYGYTF
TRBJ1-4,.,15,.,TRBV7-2,TGTGCCAGCAGCCTAGGGCCCCAGAAAAATGAAAAACTGTTTTTT,CASSLGPQKNEKLFF
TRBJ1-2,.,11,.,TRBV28,TGTGCCAGCAGTTCAGTTTATGGCTACACCTTC,CASSSVYGYTF
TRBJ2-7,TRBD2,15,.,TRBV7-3,TGTGCCAGCAGCCTAATACCTAGCGGTACCTACGAGCAGTACTTC,CASSLIPSGTYEQYF
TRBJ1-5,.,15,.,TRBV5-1,TGCGCCAGCAGCTTGGCGGGGGACTCGGGTCAGCCCCAGCATTTT,CASSLAGDSGQPQHF
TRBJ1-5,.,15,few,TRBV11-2,TGTGCCAGCAGCTTCGAAGGGGCAGGCAATCAGCCCCAGCATTTT,CASSFEGAGNQPQHF
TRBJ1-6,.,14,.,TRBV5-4,TGTGCCAGCAGCTTAACAGGGTTCAATTCACCCCTCCACTTT,CASSLTGFNSPLHF
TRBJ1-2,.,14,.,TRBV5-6,TGTGCCAGCAGCTTGTTTGGACAGATTTATGGCTACACCTTC,CASSLFGQIYGYTF
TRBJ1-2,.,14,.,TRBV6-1,TGTGCCAGCAGTGAAGGCTTCAGCGGTTATGGCTACACCTTC,CASSEGFSGYGYTF
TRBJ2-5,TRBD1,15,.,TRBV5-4,TGTGCCAGCAGCCCCCGGGACAGGGGGCAAGGGCACCAGTACTTC,CASSPRDRGQGHQYF